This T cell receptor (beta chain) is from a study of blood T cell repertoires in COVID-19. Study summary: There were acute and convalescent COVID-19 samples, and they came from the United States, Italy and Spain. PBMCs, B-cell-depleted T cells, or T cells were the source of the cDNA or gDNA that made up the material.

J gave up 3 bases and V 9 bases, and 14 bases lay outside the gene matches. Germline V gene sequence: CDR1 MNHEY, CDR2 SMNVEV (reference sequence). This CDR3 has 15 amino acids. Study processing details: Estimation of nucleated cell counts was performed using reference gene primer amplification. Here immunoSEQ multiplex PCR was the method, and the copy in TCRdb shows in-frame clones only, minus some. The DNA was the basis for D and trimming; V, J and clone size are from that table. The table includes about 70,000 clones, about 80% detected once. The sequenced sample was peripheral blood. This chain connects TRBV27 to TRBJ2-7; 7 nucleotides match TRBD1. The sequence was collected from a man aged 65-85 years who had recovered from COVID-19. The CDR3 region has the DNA TGTGCCAGTAAAAGGGACAGACTCAGTATCTACGAGCAGTACTTC. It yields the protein CASKRDRLSIYEQYF.